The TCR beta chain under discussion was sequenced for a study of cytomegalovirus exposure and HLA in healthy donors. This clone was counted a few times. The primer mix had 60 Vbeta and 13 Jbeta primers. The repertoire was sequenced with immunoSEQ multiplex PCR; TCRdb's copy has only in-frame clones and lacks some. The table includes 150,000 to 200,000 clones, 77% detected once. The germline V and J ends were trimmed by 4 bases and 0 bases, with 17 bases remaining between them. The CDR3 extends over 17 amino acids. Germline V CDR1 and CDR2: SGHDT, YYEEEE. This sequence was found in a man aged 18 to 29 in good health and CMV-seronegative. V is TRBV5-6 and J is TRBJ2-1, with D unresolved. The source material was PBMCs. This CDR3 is CASSPPFIPGSYNEQFF. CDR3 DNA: TGTGCCAGCAGCCCCCCCTTTATTCCCGGCTCCTACAATGAGCAGTTCTTC.